This is a list of T cell receptor beta chains from one sample in a study of CD8+ T cells in alopecia areata. Produced via immunoSEQ multiplex PCR; TCRdb's table is partial and in-frame only. The data show approximately 150,000 clones, with 75% to 90% seen just once and about 15% held by the top ten. The source was CD8+ T cells sorted from blood, collected at week 0. Every receptor here comes from a human donor with alopecia areata. Both conserved end residues are part of each CDR3. Each record gives: J gene, clone size, D gene, V gene, CDR3 DNA, CDR3 protein. A D gene is named only where the DNA matches it firmly. The size field is filled for only some rows; it gives once, few, many or a size class.

>TRBJ2-7|.|.|TRBV9
TGTGCCAGCAGCGTAGTTGCTAGCTCATACGAGCAGTACTTC
CASSVVASSYEQYF
>TRBJ1-1|.|.|TRBV6-1
TGTGCCAGCAGTCTTGGGAATGGTGAAGCTTTCTTT
CASSLGNGEAFF
>TRBJ1-1|.|.|TRBV6-5
TGTGCCAGCAGCTATCAGAACACTGAAGCTTTCTTT
CASSYQNTEAFF
>TRBJ2-7|.|.|TRBV5-4
TGTGCCAGCAGCAGGGACTCCTACGAGCAGTACTTC
CASSRDSYEQYF
>TRBJ2-1|once|.|TRBV11-2
TGTGCCAGCAGCTTGACCTTCGGGGATGAGCAGTTCTTC
CASSLTFGDEQFF
>TRBJ2-1|.|.|TRBV7-6
TGTGCCAGCAGCTTAGGCGGCGGGGAGCAGTTCTTC
CASSLGGGEQFF
>TRBJ2-5|.|.|TRBV5-1
TGCGCCAGCACCAAACCGTGGGGGGGCGTGGAGACCCAGTACTTC
CASTKPWGGVETQYF
>TRBJ2-7|.|.|TRBV6-1
TGTGCCACCCACGGGGAAAGATACGAGCAGTACTTC
CATHGERYEQYF
>TRBJ2-5|.|.|TRBV7-8
TGTGCCAGCAGCTTGCCTCGCGGTGGGGAGACCCAGTACTTC
CASSLPRGGETQYF
>TRBJ2-2|.|TRBD2|TRBV5-6
TGTGCCAGCAGCTTCGGACTAGCGGGAGCCGACACCGGGGAGCTGTTTTTT
CASSFGLAGADTGELFF
>TRBJ2-7|.|.|TRBV13
TGTGCCAGCAGCTCCCCCGTGTCAGGAATGCTCGAGCAGTACTTC
CASSSPVSGMLEQYF
>TRBJ2-7|.|TRBD2|TRBV6-5
TGTGCCAGCAGTTCCGGGACTAGCCTCTACGAGCAGTACTTC
CASSSGTSLYEQYF
>TRBJ1-5|.|.|TRBV4-1
TGCGCCAGCAGCCGGCTGAGCAGGGGCGATCAGCCCCAGCATTTT
CASSRLSRGDQPQHF
>TRBJ2-7|.|TRBD1|TRBV5-6
TGTGCCAGCAGCCCCGGTCAGGGACAGGGTTACGAGCAGTACTTC
CASSPGQGQGYEQYF
>TRBJ2-3|.|.|TRBV6-1
TGTGCCAGCAGAACTAGCTATTGGGGGACAGATACGCAGTATTTT
CASRTSYWGTDTQYF
>TRBJ2-7|.|.|TRBV27
TGTGCCAGCAGTTTATCCGGCGCCGCCTACGAGCAGTACTTC
CASSLSGAAYEQYF
>TRBJ2-3|.|TRBD2|TRBV7-2
TGTGCCAGCAGCTTAGATTGGACTAGCGGGGCAAATACGCAGTATTTT
CASSLDWTSGANTQYF
>TRBJ2-7|.|TRBD1|TRBV11-2
TGTGCCAGCAGCTTAGACGTGACAGGGGGCAGGTCCTACGAGCAGTACTTC
CASSLDVTGGRSYEQYF
>TRBJ1-1|.|TRBD1|TRBV14
TGTGCCAGCAGCCAAGTGGCAGGGGGCGTTGGAGCTTTCTTT
CASSQVAGGVGAFF
>TRBJ2-1|.|TRBD2|TRBV27
TGTGCCAGCAGTTCCCCCGGGACTAGCGAGGATGAGCAGTTCTTC
CASSSPGTSEDEQFF
>TRBJ2-1|.|.|TRBV28
TGTGCCAGCAGTACCACCAGGACCTACGGGGGTGAGCAGTTCTTC
CASSTTRTYGGEQFF
>TRBJ1-1|.|.|TRBV5-4
TGTGCCAGCAGCTTGGGGGAGAACACTGAAGCTTTCTTT
CASSLGENTEAFF
>TRBJ1-4|.|TRBD1|TRBV28
TGTGCCAGCAGTTCGACCCTGGGACAGTATGCAACTAATGAAAAACTGTTTTTT
CASSSTLGQYATNEKLFF
>TRBJ1-1|.|.|TRBV7-9
TGTGCCACCCTCCGAATCCAGGGAATCGACACTGAAGCTTTCTTT
CATLRIQGIDTEAFF
>TRBJ2-5|.|TRBD1|TRBV29-1
TGCAGCGTTGGGGGGACAGGGGAGCGCGAGACCCAGTACTTC
CSVGGTGERETQYF
>TRBJ2-1|once|TRBD2|TRBV30
TGTGCCTGGAGTGCAGTAGCGGGGGGGGACAATGAGCAGTTCTTC
CAWSAVAGGDNEQFF
>TRBJ2-7|.|TRBD1|TRBV29-1
TGCAGCGTTGAAGACACTGGGACAGGGAGTCGGTACTTC
CSVEDTGTGSRYF
>TRBJ2-3|.|.|TRBV2
TGTGCCAGCAGTTTCAAGACTGCTACTAGCACAGATACGCAGTATTTT
CASSFKTATSTDTQYF
>TRBJ2-7|few|.|TRBV5-5
TGTGCCAGCAGCTTCGGGACTGAGTACTACGAGCAGTACTTC
CASSFGTEYYEQYF
>TRBJ1-6|once|.|TRBV7-9
TGTGCCAGCAGCGCCCACCGGGACACTTGGGATTCACCCCTCCACTTT
CASSAHRDTWDSPLHF
>TRBJ1-1|.|.|TRBV5-5
TGTGCCAGCAGCTTGGTGTCTAGTGAAGCTTTCTTT
CASSLVSSEAFF
>TRBJ2-7|.|TRBD1|TRBV7-9
TGTGCCAGCAGCCTCTCCGGGACAGCTCACGTCGAGGACTACGAGCAGTACTTC
CASSLSGTAHVEDYEQYF
>TRBJ2-7|.|TRBD2|TRBV6-5
TGTGCCAGCAGTTACTCGACGGGAGGGTACGAGCAGTACTTC
CASSYSTGGYEQYF
>TRBJ2-1|.|TRBD2|TRBV5-1
TGCGCCAGCAGCTTGGTACTAGCGGGGGAGGAGCAGTTCTTC
CASSLVLAGEEQFF
>TRBJ2-7|.|TRBD2|TRBV6-1
TGTGCCAGCTCGGGACTAGCGGGACCCTACGAGCAGTACTTC
CASSGLAGPYEQYF
>TRBJ2-1|once|.|TRBV2
TGTGCCAGCAGTGGGGGAGACGAAGGCAATGAGCAGTTCTTC
CASSGGDEGNEQFF
>TRBJ2-7|once|TRBD1|TRBV7-9
TGTGCCAGCAGCTTAGCCAGGGACAGAAGCGAGCAGTACTTC
CASSLARDRSEQYF
>TRBJ2-5|.|.|TRBV25-1
TGTGCCAGCAGTGAATATAATGAGTTAGAGACCCAGTACTTC
CASSEYNELETQYF
>TRBJ2-6|.|.|TRBV29-1
TGCAGCGTTGATCAGGTGACTGGGGCCAACGTCCTGACTTTC
CSVDQVTGANVLTF
>TRBJ2-3|.|TRBD2|TRBV6-5
TGTGCCAGCAGTTACGGGACTAGCGGGAGCACAGATACGCAGTATTTT
CASSYGTSGSTDTQYF
>TRBJ1-2|.|TRBD1|TRBV6-5
TGTGCCAGCAGTTTCGGGACAGGGGAAGATGGCTACACCTTC
CASSFGTGEDGYTF